The clone carrying this TCR beta chain was seen a handful of times. The sample belongs to a study of blood T cell repertoires in COVID-19. Study-wide context: The cDNA or gDNA used as material had been derived from T cells, B-cell-depleted T cells, or PBMCs.

The CDR3 runs to 18 residues. The V and J ends lost 5 bases and 4 bases respectively, with 21 bases between them. Germline lookup yields CDR1 LNHDA and CDR2 SQIVND (reference sequence). Profiled with immunoSEQ multiplex PCR; TCRdb holds only in-frame clones, not every one. This table has 110,000 or so clones, around 64% appearing once. The chain uses TRBV19 and TRBJ2-6, with D perhaps TRBD1 (9 bases). The receptor's source is a woman in her forties with acute or convalescent COVID-19. Sequencing was carried out using peripheral blood. This CDR3 is CASSPRGGQGTGANVLTF. The CDR3 DNA is TGTGCCAGTAGTCCTCGGGGGGGACAGGGTACCGGGGCCAACGTCCTGACTTTC. Complete variable domain (other parts from reference TRBV19 and TRBJ2-6): DGGITQSPKYLFRKEGQNVTLSCEQNLNHDAMYWYRQDPGQGLRLIYYSQIVNDFQKGDIAEGYSVSREKKESFPLTVTSAQKNPTAFYLCASSPRGGQGTGANVLTFGAGSRLTVL.